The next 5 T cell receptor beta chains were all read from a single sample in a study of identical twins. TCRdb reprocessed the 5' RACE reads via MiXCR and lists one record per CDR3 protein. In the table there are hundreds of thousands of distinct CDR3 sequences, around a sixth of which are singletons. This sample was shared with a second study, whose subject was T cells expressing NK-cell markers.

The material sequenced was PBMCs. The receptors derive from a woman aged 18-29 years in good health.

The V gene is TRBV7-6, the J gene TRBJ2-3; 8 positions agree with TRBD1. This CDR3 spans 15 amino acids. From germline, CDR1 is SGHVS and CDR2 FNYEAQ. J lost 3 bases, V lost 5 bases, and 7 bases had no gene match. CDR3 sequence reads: CASSAGTGITDTQYF. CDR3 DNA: TGTGCCAGCAGCGCAGGGACAGGAATAACAGATACGCAGTATTTT. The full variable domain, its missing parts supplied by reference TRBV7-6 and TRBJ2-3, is GAGVSQSPRYKVTKRGQDVALRCDPISGHVSLYWYRQALGQGPEFLTYFNYEAQQDKSGLPNDRFSAERPEGSISTLTIQRTEQRDSAMYRCASSAGTGITDTQYFGPGTRLTVL.

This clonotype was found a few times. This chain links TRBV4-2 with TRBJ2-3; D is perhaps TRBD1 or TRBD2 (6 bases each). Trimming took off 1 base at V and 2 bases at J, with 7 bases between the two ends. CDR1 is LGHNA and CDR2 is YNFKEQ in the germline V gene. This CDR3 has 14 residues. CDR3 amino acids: CASSQGGATDTQYF. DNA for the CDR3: TGTGCCAGCAGCCAAGGGGGGGCCACAGATACGCAGTATTTT.

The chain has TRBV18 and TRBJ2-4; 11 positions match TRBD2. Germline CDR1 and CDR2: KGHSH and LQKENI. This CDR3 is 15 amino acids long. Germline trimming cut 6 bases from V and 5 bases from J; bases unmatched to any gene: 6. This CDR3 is CASSGTSGPENIQYF. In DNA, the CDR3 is TGTGCCAGCTCCGGGACTAGCGGTCCCGAAAACATTCAGTACTTC.

CDR3 region: CSAHPVGSGNRPSYEQYF. The CDR3 DNA sequence: TGCAGTGCTCATCCGGTTGGTAGCGGGAATCGTCCTAGCTACGAGCAGTACTTC. V and J are TRBV20-1 and TRBJ2-7, with 8 positions matching TRBD2. Germline assignment: CDR1 DFQATT and CDR2 SNEGSKA (reference sequence). The CDR3 is made up of 18 amino acids. Trimming cost V 5 bases and J 3 bases; bases outside gene matches: 21.

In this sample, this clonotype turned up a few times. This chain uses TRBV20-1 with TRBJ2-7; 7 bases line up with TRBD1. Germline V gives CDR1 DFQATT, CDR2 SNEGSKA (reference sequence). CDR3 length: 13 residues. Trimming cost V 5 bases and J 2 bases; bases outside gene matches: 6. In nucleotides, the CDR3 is TGCAGTGCTTCGACAGGGCCCCCCTACGAGCAGTACTTC. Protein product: CSASTGPPYEQYF.